These T cell receptor beta chains were read from a single sample in a study of blood T cell repertoires in COVID-19. Sequenced by immunoSEQ multiplex PCR; TCRdb stores in-frame clones only, minus some. The repertoire holds just over 250,000 clones, with around 86% as singletons. Material: peripheral blood. The receptors shown here come from a man aged 40-50 years who had recovered from COVID-19. CDR3s include the opening cysteine and the closing phenylalanine or tryptophan. The order of the fields is clone size, D gene, J gene, V gene, CDR3 protein, CDR3 DNA. D genes are given only for firm matches. Clone size, where shown, is once, few, many, or a class for clones that have expanded.

clone_size: .; d_call: TRBD1; j_call: TRBJ1-2; v_call: TRBV12-3/TRBV12-4; cdr3_aa: CASSGQGGGGYTF; cdr3_nt: TGTGCCAGCAGTGGACAGGGAGGAGGTGGCTACACCTTC
clone_size: .; d_call: .; j_call: TRBJ2-5; v_call: TRBV13; cdr3_aa: CASSLNRIQETQYF; cdr3_nt: TGTGCCAGCAGCCTTAACAGAATCCAAGAGACCCAGTACTTC
clone_size: .; d_call: TRBD2; j_call: TRBJ2-3; v_call: TRBV5-1; cdr3_aa: CASGRSGTYTDTQYF; cdr3_nt: TGCGCCAGCGGCCGTAGCGGGACCTACACAGATACGCAGTATTTT
clone_size: .; d_call: .; j_call: TRBJ2-3; v_call: TRBV19; cdr3_aa: CASSIGAGTDTQYF; cdr3_nt: TGTGCCAGTAGTATAGGAGCCGGCACAGATACGCAGTATTTT
clone_size: .; d_call: .; j_call: TRBJ1-2; v_call: TRBV2; cdr3_aa: CASSVGRGDGYTF; cdr3_nt: TGTGCCAGCAGTGTTGGCAGGGGAGATGGCTACACCTTC
clone_size: .; d_call: .; j_call: TRBJ1-5; v_call: TRBV12-3/TRBV12-4; cdr3_aa: CASSSNQFQPQHF; cdr3_nt: TGTGCCAGCAGTTCGAATCAGTTTCAGCCCCAGCATTTT
clone_size: .; d_call: .; j_call: TRBJ2-1; v_call: TRBV7-9; cdr3_aa: CASSLVGGDHEQFF; cdr3_nt: TGTGCCAGCAGCTTAGTCGGGGGTGATCATGAGCAGTTCTTC
clone_size: .; d_call: TRBD1; j_call: TRBJ2-3; v_call: TRBV5-1; cdr3_aa: CASSSGRVDRIIDTQYF; cdr3_nt: TGCGCCAGCAGCTCGGGTCGAGTGGACAGGATTATAGATACGCAGTATTTT
clone_size: .; d_call: .; j_call: TRBJ2-3; v_call: TRBV2; cdr3_aa: CAALFEASSSYF; cdr3_nt: TGTGCCGCTCTTTTCGAGGCTAGCAGCTCGTATTTT
clone_size: .; d_call: .; j_call: TRBJ2-7; v_call: TRBV10-3; cdr3_aa: CAISEDSPNEQYF; cdr3_nt: TGTGCCATCAGTGAGGACTCTCCGAACGAGCAGTACTTC
clone_size: .; d_call: .; j_call: TRBJ2-3; v_call: TRBV27; cdr3_aa: CASSWLGGGGTDTQYF; cdr3_nt: TGTGCCAGCAGTTGGTTAGGGGGCGGGGGCACAGATACGCAGTATTTT
clone_size: .; d_call: .; j_call: TRBJ1-6; v_call: TRBV10-3; cdr3_aa: CAIRTDPSSPLHF; cdr3_nt: TGTGCCATCAGGACAGACCCCTCCTCACCCCTCCACTTT
clone_size: once; d_call: TRBD2; j_call: TRBJ2-3; v_call: TRBV2; cdr3_aa: CASSGDYTDTQYF; cdr3_nt: TGTGCCAGCAGCGGGGACTACACAGATACGCAGTATTTT
clone_size: .; d_call: .; j_call: TRBJ2-1; v_call: TRBV30; cdr3_aa: CARGRSSYNEQFF; cdr3_nt: TGTGCCAGAGGGAGGAGCTCCTACAATGAGCAGTTCTTC
clone_size: few; d_call: .; j_call: TRBJ1-6; v_call: TRBV19; cdr3_aa: CASSTDEGESNNSPLHF; cdr3_nt: TGTGCCAGTAGTACCGACGAGGGCGAATCAAATAATTCACCCCTCCACTTT
clone_size: .; d_call: TRBD1; j_call: TRBJ1-1; v_call: TRBV9; cdr3_aa: CASSTTPEQGGRAEAFF; cdr3_nt: TGTGCCAGCAGCACAACACCGGAACAGGGGGGTAGAGCTGAAGCTTTCTTT
clone_size: .; d_call: .; j_call: TRBJ2-7; v_call: TRBV6-5; cdr3_aa: CASSYFRAYEQYF; cdr3_nt: TGTGCCAGCAGTTACTTCCGAGCTTACGAGCAGTACTTC
clone_size: .; d_call: .; j_call: TRBJ2-5; v_call: TRBV11-2; cdr3_aa: CASSLMSETQYF; cdr3_nt: TGTGCCAGCAGCTTAATGTCGGAGACCCAGTACTTC
clone_size: .; d_call: .; j_call: TRBJ2-7; v_call: TRBV27; cdr3_aa: CASPRGRSSYEQYF; cdr3_nt: TGTGCCAGCCCCAGGGGGAGGAGCTCCTACGAGCAGTACTTC
clone_size: .; d_call: .; j_call: TRBJ1-2; v_call: TRBV15; cdr3_aa: CATSVQGIPLDGYTF; cdr3_nt: TGTGCCACCAGCGTTCAGGGAATCCCTTTGGATGGCTACACCTTC
clone_size: .; d_call: .; j_call: TRBJ2-7; v_call: TRBV4-3; cdr3_aa: CASSQGIRSTYEQYF; cdr3_nt: TGCGCCAGCAGCCAAGGAATACGGTCGACCTACGAGCAGTACTTC
clone_size: .; d_call: .; j_call: TRBJ2-3; v_call: TRBV5-6; cdr3_aa: CASSFPGGLTDTQYF; cdr3_nt: TGTGCCAGCAGCTTCCCCGGCGGACTCACAGATACGCAGTATTTT
clone_size: .; d_call: TRBD2; j_call: TRBJ2-3; v_call: TRBV5-6; cdr3_aa: CASSRLGGNTDTQYF; cdr3_nt: TGTGCCAGCAGTCGGCTGGGGGGGAACACAGATACGCAGTATTTT
clone_size: .; d_call: TRBD2; j_call: TRBJ2-5; v_call: TRBV10-3; cdr3_aa: CAIGTSGGEETQYF; cdr3_nt: TGTGCCATCGGGACTAGCGGGGGTGAAGAGACCCAGTACTTC
clone_size: once; d_call: .; j_call: TRBJ1-6; v_call: TRBV19; cdr3_aa: CASSIGAGAPLHF; cdr3_nt: TGTGCCAGTAGTATAGGTGCAGGGGCGCCCCTCCACTTT
clone_size: .; d_call: TRBD2; j_call: TRBJ2-1; v_call: TRBV11-3; cdr3_aa: CASSIASGRANEQFF; cdr3_nt: TGTGCCAGCAGCATCGCTAGCGGGAGGGCCAATGAGCAGTTCTTC
clone_size: once; d_call: TRBD2; j_call: TRBJ2-1; v_call: TRBV27; cdr3_aa: CASRGLAGSMSSYNEQFF; cdr3_nt: TGTGCCAGCAGAGGACTAGCGGGATCTATGAGCTCCTACAATGAGCAGTTCTTC
clone_size: once; d_call: .; j_call: TRBJ1-6; v_call: TRBV11-2; cdr3_aa: CASSQGRNSPLHF; cdr3_nt: TGTGCCAGCAGCCAGGGGAGAAATTCACCCCTCCACTTT
clone_size: .; d_call: TRBD1; j_call: TRBJ2-7; v_call: TRBV18; cdr3_aa: CASSRDRTYEQYF; cdr3_nt: TGTGCCAGCTCACGGGACAGAACCTACGAGCAGTACTTC
clone_size: few; d_call: TRBD1; j_call: TRBJ2-3; v_call: TRBV29-1; cdr3_aa: CSVEDLTGGLDTQYF; cdr3_nt: TGCAGCGTTGAAGATCTAACAGGGGGTCTGGATACGCAGTATTTT
clone_size: .; d_call: .; j_call: TRBJ2-7; v_call: TRBV27; cdr3_aa: CASSFRGGPSYEQYF; cdr3_nt: TGTGCCAGCAGTTTTAGGGGGGGACCCTCCTACGAGCAGTACTTC